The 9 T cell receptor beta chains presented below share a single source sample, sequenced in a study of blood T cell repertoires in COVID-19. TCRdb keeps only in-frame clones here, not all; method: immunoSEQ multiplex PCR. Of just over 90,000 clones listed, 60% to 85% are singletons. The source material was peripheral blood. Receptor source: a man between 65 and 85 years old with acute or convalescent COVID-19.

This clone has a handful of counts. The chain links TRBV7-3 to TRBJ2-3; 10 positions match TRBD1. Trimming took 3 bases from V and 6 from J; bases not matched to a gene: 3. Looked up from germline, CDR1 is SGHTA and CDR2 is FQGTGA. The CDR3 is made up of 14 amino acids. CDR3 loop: CASSLEDRGDTQYF. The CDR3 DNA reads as TGTGCCAGCAGCTTGGAGGACAGGGGGGATACGCAGTATTTT.

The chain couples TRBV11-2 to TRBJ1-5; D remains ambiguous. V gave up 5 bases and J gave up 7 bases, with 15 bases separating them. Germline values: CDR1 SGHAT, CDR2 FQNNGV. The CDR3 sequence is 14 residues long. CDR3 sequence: CASSPTKSSQPQHF. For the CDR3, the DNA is TGTGCCAGCAGCCCCACCAAATCAAGCCAGCCCCAGCATTTT.

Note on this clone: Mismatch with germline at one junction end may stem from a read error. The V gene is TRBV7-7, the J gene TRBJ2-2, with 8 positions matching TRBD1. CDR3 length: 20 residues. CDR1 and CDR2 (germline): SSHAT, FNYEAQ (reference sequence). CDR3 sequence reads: CASSPQIYDRGQVHTGELFF. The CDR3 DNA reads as TGTGCTAGCAGCCCCCAAATTTACGATAGGGGACAGGTGCATACCGGGGAGCTGTTTTTT.

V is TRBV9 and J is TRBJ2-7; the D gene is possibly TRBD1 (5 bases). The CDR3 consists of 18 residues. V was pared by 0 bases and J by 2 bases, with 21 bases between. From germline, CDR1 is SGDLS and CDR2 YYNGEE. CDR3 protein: CASSVAKTWNRRPYEQYV. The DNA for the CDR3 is TGTGCCAGCAGCGTAGCAAAGACCTGGAACAGGAGACCCTACGAGCAGTACGTC.

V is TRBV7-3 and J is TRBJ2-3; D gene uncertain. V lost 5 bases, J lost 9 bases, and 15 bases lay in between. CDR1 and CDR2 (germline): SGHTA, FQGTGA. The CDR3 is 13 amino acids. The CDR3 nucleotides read TGTGCCAGCAGCGCCCTTCCGGGTCCAACGCAGTATTTT. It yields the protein CASSALPGPTQYF. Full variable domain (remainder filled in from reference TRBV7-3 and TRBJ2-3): GAGVSQTPSNKVTEKGKYVELRCDPISGHTALYWYRQSLGQGPEFLIYFQGTGAADDSGLPNDRFFAVRPEGSVSTLKIQRTERGDSAVYLCASSALPGPTQYFGPGTRLTVL.

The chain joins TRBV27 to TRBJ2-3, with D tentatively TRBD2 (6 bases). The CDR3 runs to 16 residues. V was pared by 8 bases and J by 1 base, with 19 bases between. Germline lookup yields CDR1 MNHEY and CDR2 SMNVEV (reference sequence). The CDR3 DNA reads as TGTGCCAGCGGCCACGGGGGTCTAGGGGGCACAGATACGCAGTATTTT. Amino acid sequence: CASGHGGLGGTDTQYF.

CDR3 DNA: TGTGCCATCAGTGTCGAGGGGGGGAACTATGGCTACACCTTC. It codes for CAISVEGGNYGYTF. The chain uses TRBV10-3 and TRBJ1-2; perhaps TRBD1 as D (6 bases). The CDR3 runs 14 residues. V was pared by 4 bases and J by 2 bases, with 11 bases between. Germline-derived CDR1 and CDR2 are ENHRY and SYGVKD.

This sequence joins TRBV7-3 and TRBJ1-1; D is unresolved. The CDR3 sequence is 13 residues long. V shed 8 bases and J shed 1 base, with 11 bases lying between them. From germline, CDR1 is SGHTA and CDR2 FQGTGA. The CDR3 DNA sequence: TGTGCCAGCGGTACTGGTCAGAACACTGAAGCTTTCTTT. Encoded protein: CASGTGQNTEAFF. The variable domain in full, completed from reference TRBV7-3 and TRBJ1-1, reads GAGVSQTPSNKVTEKGKYVELRCDPISGHTALYWYRQSLGQGPEFLIYFQGTGAADDSGLPNDRFFAVRPEGSVSTLKIQRTERGDSAVYLCASGTGQNTEAFFGQGTRLTVV.

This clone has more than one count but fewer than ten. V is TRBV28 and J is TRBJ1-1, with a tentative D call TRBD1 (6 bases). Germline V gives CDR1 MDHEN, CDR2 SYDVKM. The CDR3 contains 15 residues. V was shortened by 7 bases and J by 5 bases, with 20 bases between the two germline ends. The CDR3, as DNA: TGTGCCAGCACCGCGAACAGGGTAATTAGTACTGAAGCTTTCTTT. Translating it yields CASTANRVISTEAFF.